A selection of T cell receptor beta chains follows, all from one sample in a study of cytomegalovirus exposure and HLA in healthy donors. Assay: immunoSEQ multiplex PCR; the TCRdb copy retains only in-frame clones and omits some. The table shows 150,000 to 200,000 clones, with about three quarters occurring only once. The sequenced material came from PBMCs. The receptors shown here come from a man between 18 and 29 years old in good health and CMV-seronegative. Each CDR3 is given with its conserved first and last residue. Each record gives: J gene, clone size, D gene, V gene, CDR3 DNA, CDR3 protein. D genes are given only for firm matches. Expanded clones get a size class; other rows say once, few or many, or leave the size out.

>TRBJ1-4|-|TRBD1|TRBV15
TGTGCCACCAGCAGAGACAGGGGGCTTTTGTATGAAAAACTGTTTTTT
CATSRDRGLLYEKLFF
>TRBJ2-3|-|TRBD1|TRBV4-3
TGCGCCAGCAGCACCTTAACAGGGGGCCAGGGAGATACGCAGTATTTT
CASSTLTGGQGDTQYF
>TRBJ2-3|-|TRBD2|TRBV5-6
TGTGCCAGCAGCCGGATGCGGGAGGTTGATACGCAGTATTTT
CASSRMREVDTQYF
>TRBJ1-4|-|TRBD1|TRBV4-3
TGCGCCAGCAGTCTCGCAGGGGGAGCTGAAAAACTGTTTTTT
CASSLAGGAEKLFF
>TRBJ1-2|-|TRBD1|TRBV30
TGTGCCTGGAGGGACAGGGGGTGGGAAAACTATGGCTACACCTTC
CAWRDRGWENYGYTF
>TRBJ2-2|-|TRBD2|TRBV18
TGTGCCAGCTCAACACTAGCGGGAGCCGTCACCGGGGAGCTGTTTTTT
CASSTLAGAVTGELFF
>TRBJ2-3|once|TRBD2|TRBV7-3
TGTGCCAGCAGCTTATTTGCGGGGGGCACAGATACGCAGTATTTT
CASSLFAGGTDTQYF
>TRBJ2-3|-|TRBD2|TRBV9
TGTGCCAGCAGCACTGGGGGGCGGGAGGGCTGGAGCACAGATACGCAGTATTTT
CASSTGGREGWSTDTQYF
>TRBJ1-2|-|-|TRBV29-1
TGCAGCGTTGATGGTCCCAGCGGATTTTGGTACGGCTACACCTTC
CSVDGPSGFWYGYTF
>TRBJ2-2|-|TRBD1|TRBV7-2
TGCGCCAGCAGCCAAGGACAGGGAGGCACCGGGGAGCTGTTTTTT
CASSQGQGGTGELFF
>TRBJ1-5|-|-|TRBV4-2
TGTGCCAGCAGCAGGGGCCTTGAAAAGCCCCAGCATTTT
CASSRGLEKPQHF
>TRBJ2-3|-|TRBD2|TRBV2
TGTGCCAGCAGACAACCACCCTCCGGGACTAGTGCAGATACGCAGTATTTT
CASRQPPSGTSADTQYF
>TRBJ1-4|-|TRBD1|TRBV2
TGTGCCAGCAGAGTGGGGGGTCCTACAGGGGATTATTTT
CASRVGGPTGDYF
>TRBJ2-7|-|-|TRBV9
TGTGCCAGCAGCGTAGGTGGGAGTAGCTACGAGCAGTACTTC
CASSVGGSSYEQYF
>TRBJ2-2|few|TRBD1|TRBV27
TGTGCCAGCACCCTCGACAGGGGGCGCAACGGGGAGCTGTTTTTT
CASTLDRGRNGELFF
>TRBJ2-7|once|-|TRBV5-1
-
CASSHFGPGNYYEQYF
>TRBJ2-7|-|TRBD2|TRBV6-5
TGTGCCAGCAGTCCTAGCGGGGGGGCTTCCTACGAGCAGTACTTC
CASSPSGGASYEQYF
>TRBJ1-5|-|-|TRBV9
TGTGCCAGCAGTTTCACAGGGAATCAGCCCCAGCATTTT
CASSFTGNQPQHF
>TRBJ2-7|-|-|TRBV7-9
TGTGCCAGCAGCGCACCCGACAACTACGAGCAGTACTTC
CASSAPDNYEQYF
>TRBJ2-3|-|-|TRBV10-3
TGTGCCATCAGTCCGGGCCGAGGGACAGATACGCAGTATTTT
CAISPGRGTDTQYF
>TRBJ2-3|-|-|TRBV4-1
TGCGCCAGCAGCCAAAGGGGAGGAATGGCAGATACGCAGTATTTT
CASSQRGGMADTQYF
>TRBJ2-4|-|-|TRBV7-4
TGTGCCAGCAGCCCATGGACTACTACAGCCAAAAACATTCAGTACTTC
CASSPWTTTAKNIQYF
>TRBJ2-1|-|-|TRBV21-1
TGTGCCAGCAGCAGGTCTCATCCAGGGAAGTTCTTC
CASSRSHPGKFF
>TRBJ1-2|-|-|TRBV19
TGTGCCAGTAGTATAATTCTGGGCACCCACTATGGCTACACCTTC
CASSIILGTHYGYTF
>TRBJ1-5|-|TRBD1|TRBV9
TGTGCCAGCGCGAAGGGGGCCTCGGGTAGCAATCAGCCCCAGCATTTT
CASAKGASGSNQPQHF
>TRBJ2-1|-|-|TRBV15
TGTGCCACCAGCCCCAGGCTAGGGACTCCCGCCAATGAGCAGTTCTTC
CATSPRLGTPANEQFF
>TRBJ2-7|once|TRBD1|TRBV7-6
TGTGCCAGCAGCTTAGGGTCGGGGACAGGGAATTACGAGCAGTACTTC
CASSLGSGTGNYEQYF
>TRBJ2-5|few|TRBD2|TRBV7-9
TGTGCCAGCAGCCAAGGACGGGGGGAGGGAGAGGAGACCCAGTACTTC
CASSQGRGEGEETQYF
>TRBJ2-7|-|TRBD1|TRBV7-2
TGTGCCAGCAGCTTAGACAGGGGCTACGAGCAGTACTTC
CASSLDRGYEQYF
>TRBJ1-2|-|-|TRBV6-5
TGTGCCGCCTCTGACAGGTTGAACTATGGCTACACCTTC
CAASDRLNYGYTF
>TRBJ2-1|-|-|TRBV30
TGTGCCTGGAGTGTGGGCGGGGGCTTCGATGAGCAGTTCTTC
CAWSVGGGFDEQFF
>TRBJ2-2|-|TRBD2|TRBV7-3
TGTGCCAGCAGCTTCATAGCGGGAGTTGGGACCGGGGAGCTGTTTTTT
CASSFIAGVGTGELFF
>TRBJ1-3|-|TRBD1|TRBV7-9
TGTGCCAGCAGCTCCAAACAGGGGTCTGGAAACACCATATATTTT
CASSSKQGSGNTIYF
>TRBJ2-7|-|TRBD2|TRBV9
TGTGCCAGCAGCGTAGCGACTAGCGGGAGCGTAAACGAGCAGTACTTC
CASSVATSGSVNEQYF
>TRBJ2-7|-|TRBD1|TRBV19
TGTGCCAGTACATCGAGACAGGGGGCCGGCGAGCAGTACTTC
CASTSRQGAGEQYF
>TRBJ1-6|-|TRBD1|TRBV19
TGTGCCAGTAGTACCGGACAGGGTGGGTCCCTCCACTTT
CASSTGQGGSLHF
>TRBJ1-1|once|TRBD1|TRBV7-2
TGTGCCAGCAGCAAAAGACAGGGGGTGGGTGAAGCTTTCTTT
CASSKRQGVGEAFF
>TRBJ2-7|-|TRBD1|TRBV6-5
TGTGCCAGCAGTTCCACTGACAGGGGGCGGCGCGAGCAGTACTTC
CASSSTDRGRREQYF
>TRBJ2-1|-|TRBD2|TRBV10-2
TGCGCCAGCAGTGAAACTAGCGGGAAGAATGAGCAGTTCTTC
CASSETSGKNEQFF
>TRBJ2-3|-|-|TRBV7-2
TGTGCCAGCAGCTTAGCGGGCCCTAGCACAGATACGCAGTATTTT
CASSLAGPSTDTQYF